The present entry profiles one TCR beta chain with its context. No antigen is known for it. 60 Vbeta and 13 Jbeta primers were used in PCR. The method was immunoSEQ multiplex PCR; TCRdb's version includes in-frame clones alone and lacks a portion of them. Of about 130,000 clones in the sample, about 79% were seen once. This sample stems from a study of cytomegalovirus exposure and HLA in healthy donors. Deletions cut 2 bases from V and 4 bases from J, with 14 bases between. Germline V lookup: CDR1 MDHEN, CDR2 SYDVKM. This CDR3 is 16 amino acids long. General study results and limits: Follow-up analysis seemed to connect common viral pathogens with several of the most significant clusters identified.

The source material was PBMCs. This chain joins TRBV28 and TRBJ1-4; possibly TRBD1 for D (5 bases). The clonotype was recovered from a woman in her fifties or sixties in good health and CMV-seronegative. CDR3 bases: TGTGCCAGCAGTTTAATCAGGGTGGGGTTTAATGAAAAACTGTTTTTT. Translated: CASSLIRVGFNEKLFF.